A single sample gave rise to the 27 T cell receptor beta chains below, sequenced in a study of tumor-infiltrating lymphocytes in oesophageal squamous cell carcinoma. One entry per CDR3 protein results from TCRdb running MiXCR on the PCR reads. The sample has roughly 10,000 distinct CDR3 sequences; less than 75% are singletons. Sequenced sample: esophageal tumor tissue. The receptors come from a female donor with esophageal squamous cell carcinoma.

The chain uses TRBV7-2 and TRBJ2-7; D uncertain. The germline V and J ends were trimmed by 1 base and 6 bases, with 10 bases remaining between them. This CDR3 has 13 residues. The germline V gene encodes CDR1 SGHTA and CDR2 FQGNSA. The CDR3 is CASSLVSSPEQYF. Here the CDR3 DNA reads TGTGCCAGCAGCTTAGTCTCTTCCCCCGAGCAGTACTTC.

J is TRBJ2-3 and V is TRBV7-3; 9 nucleotides align to TRBD2. This CDR3 contains 15 residues. Trimming took 5 bases from V and 0 from J; bases not matched to a gene: 3. Germline CDR1 is SGHTA and CDR2 is FQGTGA. CDR3 in amino acids: CASSETSGSTDTQYF. In DNA form, the CDR3 reads TGTGCCAGCAGCGAGACTAGCGGTAGCACAGATACGCAGTATTTT.

The V call is TRBV7-2, the J call TRBJ1-4; D call uncertain. V shed 5 bases and J shed 8 bases, with 9 bases lying between them. This CDR3 has 12 residues. Per the germline V gene, CDR1 is SGHTA and CDR2 is FQGNSA. CDR3 sequence: CASSRLQEKLFF. In DNA, the CDR3 is TGTGCCAGCAGCCGACTCCAGGAAAAACTGTTTTTT.

This chain connects TRBV7-2 to TRBJ2-7; D is possibly TRBD1 (6 bases). The J call may not be correct, given that the DNA end is closer to TRBJ1-2. CDR3 length: 16 residues. Germline CDR1 and CDR2: SGHTA and FQGNSA. The CDR3 reads CASSSGWGHELYGYTF. The DNA of the CDR3 is TGTGCCAGCAGCTCCGGTTGGGGGCACGAGCTCTATGGCTACACCTTC.

This clonotype has at least ten counts. This chain connects TRBV7-9 to TRBJ2-3, with a tentative D call TRBD1 (7 bases). The germline CDR1 and CDR2 sequences are SEHNR and FQNEAQ (reference sequence). The CDR3 covers 15 residues. The V end was cut by 4 bases, the J end by 6 bases, with 17 bases between. In DNA form, the CDR3 reads TGTGCCAGCAGCTGGGGGGACAGCAGAGCCGATACGCAGTATTTT. It specifies CASSWGDSRADTQYF.

The CDR3 spells CASSSGGGGLGNEQFF. The DNA of the CDR3 is TGTGCCAGCAGCTCAGGGGGTGGGGGGCTGGGGAATGAGCAGTTCTTC. The V gene is TRBV7-3, the J gene TRBJ2-1; possibly TRBD1 for D (7 bases). Trimming removed 4 bases from V and 7 bases from J, with 20 bases in between. Germline V gives CDR1 SGHTA, CDR2 FQGTGA. The CDR3 has 16 residues.

This sequence joins TRBV12-3 or TRBV12-4 and TRBJ2-5; D perhaps matches TRBD2 (6 bases). With the DNA end fitting TRBJ2-1 better, the J assignment may be wrong. The CDR3 totals 15 residues. CDR3 nucleotide sequence: TGTGCCAGCAGGCTGGCGGGGCAGGCGTTCCGGGAGCAGTTCTTC. Encoded protein: CASRLAGQAFREQFF.

This chain links TRBV7-3 with TRBJ2-7; 13 nucleotides line up with TRBD2. The DNA matches TRBJ2-1 better at its end, which makes the J call doubtful. Germline V gene data show CDR1 as SGHTA and CDR2 as FQGTGA. CDR3 size: 15 residues. Here the CDR3 reads CASSWTSGSYNEQFF. In nucleotides, the CDR3 is TGTGCCAGCAGCTGGACTAGCGGGAGCTACAATGAGCAGTTCTTC.

This clonotype has just a few counts. The gene calls are TRBV12-3 or TRBV12-4 and TRBJ1-6; 9 bases align to TRBD1. The junction had 4 bases not matched to a gene; V was cut back by 5 bases and J by 5 bases. This CDR3 comprises 15 residues. The DNA of the CDR3 is TGTGCCAGCAGTCCCAGACAGGGGGATAATTCACCCCTCCACTTT. Its protein product is CASSPRQGDNSPLHF.

This clonotype has only a few counts. V is TRBV24-1 and J is TRBJ2-5, with TRBD1 matching over 7 bases. Germline lookup yields CDR1 KGHDR and CDR2 SFDVKD. V was pared by 4 bases and J by 4 bases, with 5 bases of the junction left unmatched. The CDR3 runs to 14 residues. The CDR3 DNA follows: TGTGCCACCAGTGAGACCGGGACAGTAGAGACCCAGTACTTC. Encoded protein: CATSETGTVETQYF.

This chain joins TRBV12-3 or TRBV12-4 and TRBJ1-1; D gene unclear. The CDR3 sequence is 13 residues long. The V end was cut by 3 bases, the J end by 0 bases, with 5 bases between. The CDR3, as DNA: TGTGCCAGCAGTTTGGTTGTGAACACTGAAGCTTTCTTT. Translated: CASSLVVNTEAFF.

The J gene is TRBJ2-1, the V gene TRBV7-3, with 7 bases fitting TRBD2. V lost 5 bases, J lost 7 bases, and 11 bases stayed unmatched. The CDR3 extends over 15 amino acids. Germline assignment: CDR1 SGHTA and CDR2 FQGTGA. CDR3 coding DNA: TGTGCCAGCAGCCGGTGGGCGGGAGAGGGAAATGAGCAGTTCTTC. It is translated as CASSRWAGEGNEQFF.

This chain joins TRBV28 and TRBJ2-3, with TRBD2 matching 8 bases. With 8 bases clipped from V and 5 bases from J, the junction kept 9 bases outside the gene matches. The CDR3 has 14 residues. Germline V gives CDR1 MDHEN, CDR2 SYDVKM. The CDR3 DNA follows: TGTGCCAGCCAACCGGGGGGGCTTGGAGATACGCAGTATTTT. Protein product: CASQPGGLGDTQYF.

The chain has TRBV10-3 and TRBJ2-1, with TRBD2 identical over 7 bases. The J call may not be correct, given that the DNA end is closer to TRBJ2-7. The germline V gene has CDR1 ENHRY and CDR2 SYGVKD. CDR3 length equals 15 residues. As DNA, the CDR3 is TGTGCCACCAGCGGGCCAGCGGGGCCCTCCTACGAGCAGTACTTC. This gives the protein CATSGPAGPSYEQYF.

Concerning this clonotype itself: Relative to the germline gene, one junction end is altered; a read error may explain this. The CDR3 bases are TGTGCCAGCAACTTAAATCCCTCTAGCGACACCGGGGAGCTGTTTTTT. Translation gives CASNLNPSSDTGELFF. The chain has TRBV7-9 and TRBJ2-2; TRBD2 might be the D (6 bases). Germline values: CDR1 SEHNR, CDR2 FQNEAQ (reference sequence). CDR3 length equals 16 residues.

This clonotype rates as medium-sized. This chain uses TRBV18 with TRBJ2-1; 12 nucleotides line up with TRBD2. The CDR3 sequence is 16 residues long. V was clipped by 1 base and J by 7 bases; unmatched bases: 5. The germline V gene has CDR1 KGHSH and CDR2 LQKENI. CDR3 loop: CASSPQLTSGRNEQFF. The DNA for the CDR3 is TGTGCCAGCTCACCACAACTTACTAGCGGGAGGAATGAGCAGTTCTTC. The entire variable domain, with the rest obtained from reference TRBV18 and TRBJ2-1, is as follows: NAGVMQNPRHLVRRRGQEARLRCSPMKGHSHVYWYRQLPEEGLKFMVYLQKENIIDESGMPKERFSAEFPKEGPSILRIQQVVRGDSAAYFCASSPQLTSGRNEQFFGPGTRLTVL.

The chain has TRBV7-9 and TRBJ1-4; no reliable D call. This CDR3 is 15 amino acids long. Germline CDR1 SEHNR, CDR2 FQNEAQ (reference sequence). V was pared by 5 bases and J by 0 bases, with 10 bases between. CDR3 sequence reads: CASSPQRSTNEKLFF. In DNA form, the CDR3 reads TGTGCCAGCAGCCCCCAGAGATCAACTAATGAAAAACTGTTTTTT.

The V and J genes are TRBV7-6 and TRBJ2-5; 7 nucleotides line up with TRBD1. J was trimmed by 14 bases and V by 1 base; bases with no gene match: 13. Looked up from germline, CDR1 is SGHVS and CDR2 is FNYEAQ. The CDR3 consists of 14 residues. CDR3 DNA: TGTGCCAGCAGCTTAGGTGTAGGGGGACAGACCCCTTACTTC. Its translation: CASSLGVGGQTPYF.

The sample holds a few counts of this clonotype. The chain carries TRBV7-8 and TRBJ2-5, with D perhaps matching TRBD2 (5 bases). Trimming stripped 3 bases from V and 5 bases from J, with 16 bases between. The length of the CDR3 is 15 residues. Germline values: CDR1 SGHVS, CDR2 FQNEAQ. As DNA, the CDR3 is TGTGCCAGCAGCTTGTTTGAAGCGGTTCTCGAGACCCAGTACTTC. This sequence encodes CASSLFEAVLETQYF.

This clonotype was counted between two and nine times. This chain joins TRBV7-8 and TRBJ2-7; no firm D call. The closer fit of TRBJ2-1 to the DNA end suggests the J call may be wrong. Per the germline V gene, CDR1 is SGHVS and CDR2 is FQNEAQ. There are 11 residues in the CDR3. The CDR3 DNA follows: TGTGCCAGCAGCCTTCACAATGAGCAGTTCTTC. Its translation is CASSLHNEQFF.

The chain uses TRBV7-8 and TRBJ2-3; D gene unclear. This CDR3 region has 14 residues. Trimming pared 0 bases from V and 3 bases from J, leaving 7 bases between. The germline CDR1 and CDR2 sequences are SGHVS and FQNEAQ. The CDR3 DNA reads as TGTGCCAGCAGCTTAGCTTCAGATACAGATACGCAGTATTTT. Translating it yields CASSLASDTDTQYF.

The J gene is TRBJ2-2, the V gene TRBV7-3; the match to TRBD1 covers 8 bases. CDR1 is SGHTA and CDR2 is FQGTGA in the germline V gene. This CDR3 is built from 15 residues. V shed 5 bases, J shed 3 bases, and the junction held 5 bases outside the gene matches. In DNA, the CDR3 is TGTGCCAGCAGCCCTACAGGGGGGCACACCGGGGAGCTGTTTTTT. It yields the protein CASSPTGGHTGELFF.

This clonotype has at least ten counts. V and J are TRBV4-2 and TRBJ2-7; D ambiguous. This CDR3 spans 15 amino acids. V lost 1 base, J lost 3 bases, and 13 bases lay in between. Germline CDR1 and CDR2: LGHNA and YNFKEQ. The CDR3 region is CASSQGWSPVYEQYF. In nucleotides, the CDR3 is TGTGCCAGCAGCCAAGGCTGGAGTCCGGTCTACGAGCAGTACTTC.

In its sample, this clonotype was seen a few times. The genes are TRBV7-2 and TRBJ2-4; 7 bases line up with TRBD1. The CDR3 loop spans 17 amino acids. Germline CDR1 is SGHTA and CDR2 is FQGNSA. J was trimmed by 1 base and V by 3 bases; bases with no gene match: 9. CDR3 in amino acids: CASSLPPGQLAKNIQYF. Written as DNA, the CDR3 is TGTGCCAGCAGCTTGCCCCCGGGACAGTTGGCCAAAAACATTCAGTACTTC.

The chain couples TRBV7-8 to TRBJ2-5; D not resolved. This CDR3 is 13 amino acids long. V lost 3 bases and J 2 bases, leaving 7 bases between the germline ends. Looked up from germline, CDR1 is SGHVS and CDR2 is FQNEAQ. CDR3 sequence: CASSFSGQETQYF. CDR3 bases: TGTGCCAGCAGCTTTTCTGGGCAAGAGACCCAGTACTTC. Together with reference TRBV7-8 and TRBJ2-5, the CDR3 gives the full variable domain: GAGVSQSPRYKVAKRGQDVALRCDPISGHVSLFWYQQALGQGPEFLTYFQNEAQLDKSGLPSDRFFAERPEGSVSTLKIQRTQQEDSAVYLCASSFSGQETQYFGPGTRLLVL.

V and J are TRBV10-3 and TRBJ1-1; 8 nucleotides align to TRBD1. Germline V gene data show CDR1 as ENHRY and CDR2 as SYGVKD. CDR3 length equals 15 residues. Losses at the gene ends were 6 bases for V and 1 base for J; bases not matched to a gene: 7. This chain's CDR3 is CAIRFTGGENTEAFF. In DNA, the CDR3 is TGTGCCATCAGATTCACAGGGGGGGAGAACACTGAAGCTTTCTTT.

The rearrangement links TRBV7-9 to TRBJ2-4, with D perhaps assigned TRBD1 or TRBD2 (6 bases each). The germline V gene has CDR1 SEHNR and CDR2 FQNEAQ (reference sequence). V was shortened by 6 bases and J by 0 bases, with 15 bases between the two germline ends. The CDR3 is 16 amino acids. In DNA form, the CDR3 reads TGTGCCAGCAGTCTACAGGGACTGAAAGCCAAAAACATTCAGTACTTC. Amino acid sequence: CASSLQGLKAKNIQYF.